This TCR beta chain was retrieved from a study of blood T cell repertoires in COVID-19. The wider study: COVID-19 samples from acute and convalescent phases originated in the United States, Italy and Spain. PBMCs, B-cell-depleted T cells, or T cells were the source of the cDNA or gDNA that made up the material.

Trimming cost V 3 bases and J 4 bases, with 20 bases left between them. Germline-derived CDR1 and CDR2 are SGHVS and FNYEAQ. The CDR3 runs 17 residues. Under the authors' procedure: The authors estimated nucleated cell counts from reference gene primer amplification. Method: immunoSEQ multiplex PCR; TCRdb's copy keeps in-frame clones and lacks some. From that table come the V and J calls and clone size; the DNA was used to work out D and trimming. The data contain about 300,000 clones, around 83% of them singletons. The rearrangement links TRBV7-6 to TRBJ2-3; weak D call: TRBD2 (6 bases). The source material was peripheral blood. This clonotype was obtained from a woman in her forties or fifties with acute or convalescent COVID-19. The CDR3 sequence: CASSFKPGTPLADTQYF. The CDR3 bases are TGTGCCAGCAGCTTTAAACCCGGGACTCCTCTTGCAGATACGCAGTATTTT.